This TCR beta chain stems from a study of shared clonotypes between healthy human individuals. Whole-study findings and limits: Despite large depth, rarefaction showed incomplete sorted-subset sequencing. Clonotypes that were shared across a handful of donors made up around 5% of naive CD4 clonotypes. An effect of sequencing depth on clonotype sharing among donors was expected.

The V gene's germline CDR1 is SGHDT and CDR2 YYEEEE. V lost 0 bases, J lost 5 bases, and 18 bases lay in between. CDR3 length equals 16 residues. The assay was carried out at the deep level. TCRdb's table, derived via immunoSEQ multiplex PCR, lists solely in-frame clones and lacks some. The table records about 1,800,000 clones, about 95% of them present only once. CD8 cells classed as naive were CD45RO-negative and positively selected for CCR7, excluding terminally differentiated effector memory CD45RA+ cells. On this clone itself: What it recognizes is unknown.

The receptor's source is a man between 18 and 35 years old in good health. This rearrangement joins TRBV5-6 to TRBJ2-7; D not certain. Material: naive CD8+ T cells sorted from blood. CDR3 protein: CASSLALSAVVDEQYF. CDR3 bases: TGTGCCAGCAGCTTGGCCTTGTCGGCGGTTGTGGACGAGCAGTACTTC. The full variable domain, in which reference TRBV5-6 and TRBJ2-7 provide the parts outside the CDR3, is DAGVTQSPTHLIKTRGQQVTLRCSPKSGHDTVSWYQQALGQGPQFIFQYYEEEERQRGNFPDRFSGHQFPNYSSELNVNALLLGDSALYLCASSLALSAVVDEQYFGPGTRLTVT.